This is a list of T cell receptor beta chains from one sample in a study of T cells in Graves' hyperthyroidism and ophthalmopathy. TCRdb itself ran the multiplex PCR reads through MiXCR, one entry per CDR3 protein. The data contain about 610,000 distinct CDR3 sequences, 14% to 15% of them seen just once; the ten biggest clones take up approximately 4.2%. Sequencing was done on a sample of blood. The origin of the receptors is a woman aged 35 to 49 with Graves' ophthalmopathy. The CDR3 runs from the conserved cysteine through the conserved F or W. Fields, in order: J gene, clone size, D gene, V gene, CDR3 protein, CDR3 DNA. A D gene is named only where the DNA matches it firmly. Clone size is given for some rows only: seen once, a few or many times, or a class if the clone is expanded.

TRBJ2-7	many	NA	TRBV7-2	CASSSVGGRTYEQYF	TGTGCCAGCAGCTCCGTGGGCGGGCGAACCTACGAGCAGTACTTC
TRBJ2-5	many	NA	TRBV20-1	CSAEAGAEETQYF	TGCAGTGCTGAGGCGGGGGCGGAAGAGACCCAGTACTTC
TRBJ1-1	NA	NA	TRBV6-5	CASSYAAATDTEAFF	TGTGCCAGCAGTTACGCAGCCGCTACAGACACTGAAGCTTTCTTT
TRBJ1-1	NA	NA	TRBV20-1	CSASKGGGGTEAFF	TGCAGTGCTTCAAAAGGGGGTGGAGGCACTGAAGCTTTCTTT
TRBJ1-1	many	TRBD1	TRBV6-2/TRBV6-3	CASSYPRDRGSSLVTEAFF	TGTGCCAGCAGTTACCCTAGGGACAGGGGGTCTTCTTTGGTGACTGAAGCTTTCTTT
TRBJ2-7	many	NA	TRBV7-8	CASSLGEGPEQYF	TGTGCCAGCAGCTTAGGGGAAGGCCCCGAGCAGTACTTC
TRBJ1-1	many	NA	TRBV5-6	CASSGSTGGTEAFF	TGTGCCAGCAGCGGCTCTACAGGCGGAACTGAAGCTTTCTTT
TRBJ1-1	NA	NA	TRBV20-1	CSARRGTWDTEAFF	TGCAGTGCTAGAAGGGGGACTTGGGACACTGAAGCTTTCTTT
TRBJ2-2	few	TRBD2	TRBV19	CASSIRPSGNTGELFF	TGTGCCAGTAGTATTCGGCCTAGCGGGAACACCGGGGAGCTGTTTTTT
TRBJ2-2	NA	NA	TRBV6-5	CASSSYIGELFF	TGTGCCAGCAGTTCTTATATCGGGGAGCTGTTTTTT
TRBJ1-5	NA	NA	TRBV6-5	CASSYSRPKGQPQHF	TGTGCCAGCAGTTACTCAAGACCGAAGGGGCAGCCCCAGCATTTT
TRBJ1-1	NA	NA	TRBV3-1	CVSSQGRNTEAFF	TGTGTCAGCAGCCAGGGTAGGAACACTGAAGCTTTCTTT
TRBJ2-7	NA	TRBD2	TRBV5-1	CASSLRASGGSYEQYF	TGCGCCAGCAGCTTGAGGGCCAGCGGGGGGTCCTACGAGCAGTACTTC
TRBJ2-7	many	TRBD1	TRBV6-2/TRBV6-3	CASSYSGTGVF	TGTGCCAGCAGTTACTCCGGGACAGGTGTCTTC
TRBJ1-3	many	TRBD1	TRBV27	CASSLSYPSSGTGGYGNTIYF	TGTGCCAGCAGTTTATCATATCCTTCCTCCGGGACAGGGGGATATGGAAACACCATATATTTT
TRBJ2-6	NA	TRBD1	TRBV19	CASSKDRGSRLGANVLTF	TGTGCCAGTAGTAAGGACAGGGGGAGTCGTCTTGGGGCCAACGTCCTGACTTTC
TRBJ2-7	many	TRBD2	TRBV20-1	CSARGIGGGLALSEQYF	TGCAGTGCTAGAGGGATCGGCGGAGGACTAGCGTTAAGTGAGCAGTACTTC
TRBJ1-2	many	TRBD1	TRBV11-3	CASSTDRGYGYTF	TGTGCCAGCAGCACCGACAGGGGATATGGCTACACCTTC
TRBJ2-7	many	TRBD2	TRBV15	CAKEREREYYEQYF	TGTGCCAAGGAGCGGGAGCGGGAGTACTACGAGCAGTACTTC
TRBJ2-3	NA	TRBD2	TRBV28	CASSPPGGRGTDTQYF	TGTGCCAGCAGTCCCCCTGGCGGGAGAGGAACAGATACGCAGTATTTT
TRBJ2-7	many	TRBD2	TRBV2	CATRTLAGAQEYF	TGTGCCACCAGGACACTAGCGGGAGCCCAGGAGTACTTC
TRBJ1-1	many	NA	TRBV24-1	CATRASGFNTEAFF	TGTGCCACCAGGGCCTCAGGGTTTAACACTGAAGCTTTCTTT
TRBJ2-7	few	NA	TRBV5-5	CASSWDTQSFYEQYF	TGTGCCAGCAGCTGGGACACCCAGAGTTTCTACGAGCAGTACTTC
TRBJ2-5	once	TRBD2	TRBV20-1	CSARDGREGRETQYF	TGCAGTGCTAGAGATGGGCGGGAGGGCCGCGAGACCCAGTACTTC
TRBJ2-7	many	TRBD2	TRBV5-1	CASSFAGLAINEQYF	TGCGCCAGCAGCTTCGCAGGACTAGCAATTAACGAGCAGTACTTC
TRBJ2-5	many	NA	TRBV11-2	CASSLHLMGETQYF	TGTGCCAGCAGCCTCCACCTGATGGGAGAGACCCAGTACTTC
TRBJ1-1	many	NA	TRBV7-3	CASSPAVGTEAFF	TGTGCCAGCAGCCCGGCGGTGGGGACTGAAGCTTTCTTT
TRBJ1-5	many	NA	TRBV28	CASSRDGDQPQHF	TGTGCCAGCAGTCGGGACGGGGATCAGCCCCAGCATTTT
TRBJ2-2	once	TRBD2	TRBV6-2/TRBV6-3	CASSYLPVAGLAGGYGELFF	TGTGCCAGCAGTTACCTCCCGGTAGCGGGACTAGCGGGAGGGTACGGGGAGCTGTTTTTT
TRBJ2-7	many	TRBD1	TRBV29-1	CSVGTAGYEQYF	TGCAGCGTCGGGACAGCTGGCTACGAGCAGTACTTC
TRBJ2-7	few	NA	TRBV29-1	CSVAQVSSYEQYF	TGCAGCGTTGCTCAGGTGAGCTCCTACGAGCAGTACTTC
TRBJ1-1	many	NA	TRBV12-3/TRBV12-4	CASSFLGTEAFF	TGTGCCAGCAGCTTCCTGGGAACTGAAGCTTTCTTT
TRBJ2-7	NA	NA	TRBV4-3	CASSQDRGQLSYEQYF	TGCGCCAGCAGCCAAGATAGAGGACAGCTCTCCTACGAGCAGTACTTC
TRBJ2-7	few	TRBD2	TRBV20-1	CSAHVGTSGPYEQYF	TGCAGTGCTCATGTCGGGACTAGCGGACCCTACGAGCAGTACTTC
TRBJ2-2	few	NA	TRBV20-1	CSARGGNTGELFF	TGCAGTGCTAGGGGGGGGAACACCGGGGAGCTGTTTTTT
TRBJ2-5	many	NA	TRBV2	CASRYGRMEETQYF	TGTGCCAGCAGATACGGGCGGATGGAAGAGACCCAGTACTTC
TRBJ2-5	few	NA	TRBV11-2	CASSLEPGDGETQYF	TGTGCCAGCAGCTTAGAACCGGGAGACGGGGAGACCCAGTACTTC
TRBJ2-6	many	NA	TRBV27	CASSRIGVSGANVLTF	TGTGCCAGCAGCCGGATCGGGGTCTCTGGGGCCAACGTCCTGACTTTC
TRBJ2-2	few	NA	TRBV27	CASSLYLSGDGGELFF	TGTGCCAGCAGTTTATACCTCTCAGGGGATGGCGGGGAGCTGTTTTTT
TRBJ2-5	many	TRBD2	TRBV20-1	CSASRAGVQETQYF	TGCAGTGCTAGCAGGGCGGGGGTCCAAGAGACCCAGTACTTC
TRBJ2-5	many	TRBD2	TRBV9	CASSPSPSGTQYF	TGTGCCAGCAGCCCTTCCCCTAGCGGGACCCAGTACTTC
TRBJ1-2	many	TRBD1	TRBV10-3	CAITGDRVYGYTF	TGTGCCATCACGGGAGACAGGGTCTATGGCTACACCTTC
TRBJ2-5	many	NA	TRBV6-5	CASSYWTTVQETQYF	TGTGCCAGCAGTTACTGGACCACGGTACAAGAGACCCAGTACTTC
TRBJ2-7	NA	NA	TRBV6-5	CASSYGGRVRDEQYF	TGTGCCAGCAGTTACGGAGGTCGGGTCCGGGACGAGCAGTACTTC
TRBJ2-5	few	NA	TRBV28	CASSLGLATMETQYF	TGTGCCAGCAGCTTGGGGCTAGCGACGATGGAGACCCAGTACTTC
TRBJ2-7	many	TRBD1	TRBV6-1	CASRKGLGTGIYEQYF	TGTGCCAGCAGGAAGGGTTTAGGGACAGGAATCTACGAGCAGTACTTC
TRBJ1-1	many	NA	TRBV12-3/TRBV12-4	CASSFGGYTEAFF	TGTGCCAGCAGTTTTGGGGGTTACACTGAAGCTTTCTTT
TRBJ2-5	many	NA	TRBV15	CATSRGLMETQYF	TGTGCCACCAGCAGAGGACTTATGGAGACCCAGTACTTC
TRBJ2-7	NA	NA	TRBV5-1	CASSLDGGRPYEQYF	TGCGCCAGCAGCTTGGATGGGGGACGACCCTACGAGCAGTACTTC
TRBJ2-2	NA	TRBD2	TRBV4-1	CASSQDGRAAGELFF	TGCGCCAGCAGCCAAGATGGGAGGGCCGCCGGGGAGCTGTTTTTT